This T cell receptor (beta chain) is drawn from a study of blood T cell repertoires in COVID-19. Study details: COVID-19 samples from acute and convalescent phases originated in the United States, Italy and Spain. T cells, B-cell-depleted T cells, or PBMCs provided the cDNA or gDNA that served as material.

Original analysis: Reference gene primers were amplified, and this amplification served to estimate nucleated cell counts. Sequenced by immunoSEQ multiplex PCR; TCRdb stores in-frame clones only, minus some. V and J calls and clone size are those listed in that table; D and trimming were worked out from the DNA. This table has under 150,000 clones, 85% to 90% appearing once. Germline V gene sequence: CDR1 MDHEN, CDR2 SYDVKM. The CDR3 extends over 14 amino acids. Trimming took off 5 bases at V and 11 bases at J, with 18 bases between the two ends. The chain uses TRBV28 and TRBJ1-4; perhaps TRBD1 as D (6 bases). The source is a man in his fifties with active or convalescent COVID-19. Input material: peripheral blood. CDR3 sequence: CASSDYQQGVKLFF. The DNA of the CDR3 is TGTGCCAGCAGTGATTACCAACAGGGAGTTAAACTGTTTTTT.